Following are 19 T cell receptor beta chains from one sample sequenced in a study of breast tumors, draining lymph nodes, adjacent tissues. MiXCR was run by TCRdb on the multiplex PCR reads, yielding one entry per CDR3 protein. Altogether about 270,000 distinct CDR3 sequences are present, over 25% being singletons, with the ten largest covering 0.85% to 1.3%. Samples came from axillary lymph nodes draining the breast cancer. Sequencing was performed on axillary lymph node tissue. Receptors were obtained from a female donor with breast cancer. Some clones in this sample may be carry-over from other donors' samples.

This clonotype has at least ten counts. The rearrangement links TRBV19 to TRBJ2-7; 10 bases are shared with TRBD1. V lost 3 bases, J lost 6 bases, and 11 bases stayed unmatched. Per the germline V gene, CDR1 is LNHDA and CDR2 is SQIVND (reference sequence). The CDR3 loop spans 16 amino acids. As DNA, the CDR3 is TGTGCCAGTAGTATTAGGACCGGGACAGGGGCCGTCGAGCAGTACTTC. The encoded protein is CASSIRTGTGAVEQYF.

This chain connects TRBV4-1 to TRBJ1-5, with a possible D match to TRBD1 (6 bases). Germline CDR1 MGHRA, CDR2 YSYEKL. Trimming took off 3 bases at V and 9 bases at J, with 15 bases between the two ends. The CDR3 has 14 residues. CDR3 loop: CASSQPGEARPQHF. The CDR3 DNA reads TGCGCCAGCAGCCAGCCAGGGGAGGCGAGGCCCCAGCATTTT.

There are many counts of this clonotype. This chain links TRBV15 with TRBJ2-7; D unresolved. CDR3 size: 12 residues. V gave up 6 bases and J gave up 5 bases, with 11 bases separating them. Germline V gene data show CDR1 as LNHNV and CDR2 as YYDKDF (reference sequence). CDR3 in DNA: TGTGCCACCAGGGGCCGCAGGCACGAGCAGTACTTC. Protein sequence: CATRGRRHEQYF.

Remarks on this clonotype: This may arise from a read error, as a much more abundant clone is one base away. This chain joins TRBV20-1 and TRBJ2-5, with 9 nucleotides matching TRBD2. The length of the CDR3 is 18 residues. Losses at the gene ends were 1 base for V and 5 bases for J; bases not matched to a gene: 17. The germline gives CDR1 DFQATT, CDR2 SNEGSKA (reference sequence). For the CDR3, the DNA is TGCAGTGCTAGAGGGGCGGTACTAGCGGGCACGGGGGATGAGACCCAGTACTTC. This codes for CSARGAVLAGTGDETQYF.

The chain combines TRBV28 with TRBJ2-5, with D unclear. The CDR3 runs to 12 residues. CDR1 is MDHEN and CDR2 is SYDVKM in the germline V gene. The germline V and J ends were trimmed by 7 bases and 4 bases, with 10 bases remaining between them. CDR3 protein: CASKGWTETQYF. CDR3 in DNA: TGTGCCAGCAAAGGCTGGACAGAGACCCAGTACTTC.

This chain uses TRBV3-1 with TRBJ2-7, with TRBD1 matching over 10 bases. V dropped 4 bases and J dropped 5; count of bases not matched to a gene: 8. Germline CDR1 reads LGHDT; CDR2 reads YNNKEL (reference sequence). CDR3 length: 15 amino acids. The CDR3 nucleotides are TGTGCCAGCAGCCTTGCCGGGACAGGGGATCACGAGCAGTACTTC. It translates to CASSLAGTGDHEQYF.

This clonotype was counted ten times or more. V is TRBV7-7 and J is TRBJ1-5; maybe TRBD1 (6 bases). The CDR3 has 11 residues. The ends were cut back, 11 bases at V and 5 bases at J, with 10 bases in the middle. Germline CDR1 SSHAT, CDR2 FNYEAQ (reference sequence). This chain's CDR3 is CARGGYQPQHF. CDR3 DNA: TGTGCCCGGGGGGGCTATCAGCCCCAGCATTTT.

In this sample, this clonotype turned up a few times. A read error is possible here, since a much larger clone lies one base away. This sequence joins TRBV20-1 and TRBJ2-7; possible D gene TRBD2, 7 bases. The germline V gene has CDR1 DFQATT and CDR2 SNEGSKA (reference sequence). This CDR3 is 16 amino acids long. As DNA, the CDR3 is TGCAGTGCCGAAGCGGGGAAAAGCGGGACAACCTACGAGCAGCACTTC. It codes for CSAEAGKSGTTYEQHF.

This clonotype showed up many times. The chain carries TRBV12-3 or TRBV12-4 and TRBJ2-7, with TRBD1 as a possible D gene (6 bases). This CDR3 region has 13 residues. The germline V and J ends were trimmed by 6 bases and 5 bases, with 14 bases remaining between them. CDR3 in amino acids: CASSGFRGHEQYF. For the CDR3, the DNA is TGTGCCAGCAGCGGTTTCAGGGGCCACGAGCAGTACTTC.

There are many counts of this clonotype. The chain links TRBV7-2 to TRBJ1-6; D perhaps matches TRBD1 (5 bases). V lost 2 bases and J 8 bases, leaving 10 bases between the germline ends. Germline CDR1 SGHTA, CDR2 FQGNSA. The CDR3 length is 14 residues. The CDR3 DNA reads TGTGCCAGCAGCTTAACCGGGGGGGATTCACCCCTCCACTTT. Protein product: CASSLTGGDSPLHF.

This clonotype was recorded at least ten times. The CDR3 bases are TGCGCCAGCAGCCAGGGTGGCCTAGCGGGAGACGAGCAGTACTTC. Translation: CASSQGGLAGDEQYF. This chain uses TRBV4-1 with TRBJ2-7, with TRBD2 identical over 10 bases. V lost 3 bases and J lost 5; bases outside the gene matches: 7. Germline CDR1 reads MGHRA; CDR2 reads YSYEKL. This CDR3 comprises 15 residues.

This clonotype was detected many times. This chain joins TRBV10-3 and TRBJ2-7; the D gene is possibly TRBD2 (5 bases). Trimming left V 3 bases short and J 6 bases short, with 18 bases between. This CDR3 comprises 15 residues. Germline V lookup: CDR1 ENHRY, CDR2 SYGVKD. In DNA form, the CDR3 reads TGTGCCATCAGTGAAACCCCCGGGGTGTCGGGCGAGCAGTACTTC. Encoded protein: CAISETPGVSGEQYF.

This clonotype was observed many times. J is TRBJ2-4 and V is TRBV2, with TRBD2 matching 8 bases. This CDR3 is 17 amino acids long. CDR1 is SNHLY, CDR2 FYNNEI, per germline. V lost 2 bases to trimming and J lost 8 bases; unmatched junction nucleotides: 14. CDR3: CASSESGVGSGNYIQYF. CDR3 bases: TGTGCCAGCAGTGAATCTGGTGTGGGTAGCGGGAATTACATTCAGTACTTC.

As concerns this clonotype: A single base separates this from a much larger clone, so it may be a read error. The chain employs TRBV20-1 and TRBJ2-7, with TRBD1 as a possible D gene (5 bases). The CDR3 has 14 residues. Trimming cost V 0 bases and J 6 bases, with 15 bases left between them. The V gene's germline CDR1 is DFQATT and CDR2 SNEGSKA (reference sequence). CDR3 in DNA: TGCAGTGCTAGAGATTGGAAAGGGGCGCTCGAGCAGTACTTC. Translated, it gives CSARDWKGALEQYF.

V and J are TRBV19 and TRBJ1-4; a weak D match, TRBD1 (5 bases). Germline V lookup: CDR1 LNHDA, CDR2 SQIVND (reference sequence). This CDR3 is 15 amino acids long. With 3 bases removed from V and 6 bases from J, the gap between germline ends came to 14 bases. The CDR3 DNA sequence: TGTGCCAGTAGTATGGGGGTCATGAGGGATGAAAAACTGTTTTTT. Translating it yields CASSMGVMRDEKLFF. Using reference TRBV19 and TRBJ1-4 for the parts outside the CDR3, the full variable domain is DGGITQSPKYLFRKEGQNVTLSCEQNLNHDAMYWYRQDPGQGLRLIYYSQIVNDFQKGDIAEGYSVSREKKESFPLTVTSAQKNPTAFYLCASSMGVMRDEKLFFGSGTQLSVL.

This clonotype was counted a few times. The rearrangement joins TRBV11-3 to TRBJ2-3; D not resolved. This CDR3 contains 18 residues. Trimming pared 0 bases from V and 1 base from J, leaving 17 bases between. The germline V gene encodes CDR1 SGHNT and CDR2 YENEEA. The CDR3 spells CASSLDRVPGRRTDTQYF. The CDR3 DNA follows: TGTGCCAGCAGCTTAGATCGGGTTCCGGGTCGACGCACAGATACGCAGTATTTT.

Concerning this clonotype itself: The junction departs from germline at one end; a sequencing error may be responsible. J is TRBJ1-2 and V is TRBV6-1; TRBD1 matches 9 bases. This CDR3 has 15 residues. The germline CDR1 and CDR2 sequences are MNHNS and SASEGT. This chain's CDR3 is CASRGQGFGGFGYAF. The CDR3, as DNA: TGTGCCAGCAGGGGACAGGGCTTCGGTGGTTTCGGCTACGCCTTC.

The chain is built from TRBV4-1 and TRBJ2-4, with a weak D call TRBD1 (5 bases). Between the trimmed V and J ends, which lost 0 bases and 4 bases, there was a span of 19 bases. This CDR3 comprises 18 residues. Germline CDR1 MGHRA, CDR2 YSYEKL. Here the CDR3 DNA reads TGCGCCAGCAGCCAAGATCTAGGGGCAGGTTCCCGAAAAAACATTCAGTACTTC. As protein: CASSQDLGAGSRKNIQYF.

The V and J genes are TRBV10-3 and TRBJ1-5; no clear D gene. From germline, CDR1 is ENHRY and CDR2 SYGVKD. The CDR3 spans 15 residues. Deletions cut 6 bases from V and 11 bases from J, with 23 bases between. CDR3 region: CAIREGLAGWETQHF. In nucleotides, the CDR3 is TGTGCCATCAGGGAAGGACTAGCGGGATGGGAGACCCAGCATTTT.